The next 3 T cell receptor beta chains were all read from a single sample in a study of graft-versus-host responses after intestinal transplantation (dated by TCRdb to 2020 to 2022). No cognate antigen is known for these TCRs. Libraries came from the immunoSEQ multiplex PCR assay. TCRdb stores this immuneACCESS table with in-frame sequences only. Part of the clones is absent; in the studies checked, under half of the shortfall reflects unresolved V genes, and no reason is known for the rest. A total of about 89,000 clones appear in this sample, approximately 94% of them only once. In total, the top ten clones hold 2% to 2.5% of the sample. Sample time point, as interpreted from the label and publication: cells obtained before transplantation from donor or recipient. Here the sequenced sample was unstimulated CD8+ T cells sorted from spleen or lymph node cells, taken before intestinal transplant. The receptors were sampled from a human donor who received an intestinal transplant.

The V call is TRBV5-1, the J call TRBJ2-2; 10 bases align to TRBD2. Germline loops: CDR1 SGHRS, CDR2 YFSETQ. The CDR3 contains 18 residues. With V trimmed by 2 bases and J by 0 bases, 7 bases remained unmatched. The CDR3 nucleotides read TGCGCCAGCAGCTTCAGCGGGGGGGCGAATTCGAACACCGGGGAGCTGTTTTTT. This sequence encodes CASSFSGGANSNTGELFF.

V is TRBV5-6 and J is TRBJ1-3; D not certain. V was trimmed by 4 bases and J by 3 bases, leaving 8 bases between them. Germline CDR1 reads SGHDT; CDR2 reads YYEEEE. CDR3 length: 13 amino acids. The CDR3 region is CASSDTLGNTIYF. CDR3 nucleotide sequence: TGTGCCAGCAGCGACACCCTTGGAAACACCATATATTTT.

The chain links TRBV7-9 to TRBJ2-5; TRBD1 matches 7 bases. Germline CDR1 is SEHNR and CDR2 is FQNEAQ (reference sequence). J gave up 2 bases and V 5 bases, and 5 bases lay outside the gene matches. The CDR3 length is 14 residues. The CDR3 here is CASSPGTAQETQYF. Here the CDR3 DNA reads TGTGCCAGCAGCCCAGGGACAGCTCAAGAGACCCAGTACTTC.